The clone carrying this T cell receptor (beta chain) was detected a few times. Its antigen is undetermined. Time point of the sample: persistent/refractory GD, antithyroid drugs over 5 years with positive TRAb. Isolated PBMC RNA provided the starting material for the TCR library. The data belong to a study of regulatory T cells in long-lasting Graves disease. On the study more broadly: Over 5 years on antithyroid drugs plus positive TSH receptor antibodies marked Graves' disease as persistent. Study-wide findings and caveats: Study was limited to peripheral blood, excluding thyroid tissue. Persistent-disease Graves' patients showed less TCR diversity than new cases.

The V gene end was trimmed by 10 bases and the J gene end by 3 bases; junction bases not matched to a gene: 3. The CDR3 consists of 12 residues. Germline V CDR1 and CDR2: SNHLY, FYNNEI. The TCR beta library used iRepertoire HTBI primers with Arm-PCR amplification of CDR3. TCRdb reprocessed the multiplex PCR reads with MiXCR, giving one entry per CDR3 protein. The data contain 500,000 to 700,000 distinct CDR3 sequences, 25% to 35% of them singletons. This receptor was identified in a female donor with Graves disease. The material was peripheral blood mononuclear cells (PBMCs), obtained when the disease was refractory, from a patient treated with antithyroid drugs. The chain combines TRBV2 with TRBJ2-7; TRBD1 matches 10 bases. DNA of the CDR3: TGTGCCATTTGGGACAGGGGCTACGAGCAGTACTTC. The encoded protein is CAIWDRGYEQYF.